The entry that follows covers one TCR beta chain sequence. Germline CDR1 and CDR2: MDHEN and SYDVKM. The ends were cut back, 5 bases at V and 0 bases at J, with 14 bases in the middle. This CDR3 region has 15 residues. This entry is derived from a study of blood T cell repertoires in COVID-19. In the authors' workflow: Counts of nucleated cells, estimated from reference gene primer amplification, were obtained. The method was immunoSEQ multiplex PCR; TCRdb's version includes in-frame clones alone and lacks a portion of them. V and J calls and clone size are copied from that table; D and trimming were computed from the DNA. Among some 130,000 clones listed, more than 85% were seen once. Followed longitudinally, the Seattle patients had been enrolled during active infection.

This chain connects TRBV28 to TRBJ2-7; weak D call: TRBD1 (5 bases). The specimen was peripheral blood. The clonotype originates from a man in his fifties or sixties with COVID-19, enrolled during active disease. CDR3 nucleotides: TGTGCCAGCAGTATCACAGGCATCGGCTCCTACGAGCAGTACTTC. It is translated as CASSITGIGSYEQYF.